The next 30 T cell receptor beta chains were all read from a single sample in a study of beta chain features in type 1 diabetes (dated by TCRdb to 2016 to 2018). Receptor amplification or capture employed the immunoSEQ multiplex PCR assay. The entire amount of isolated RNA was reverse transcribed using the High Capacity cDNA Reverse Transcription Kit, so the sequenced TCRB transcripts were expressed ones. TCRdb carries this immuneACCESS record with in-frame sequences only. Its versions omit some clonotypes, under half of them owing to an unresolved V gene in the studies checked, with the rest unexplained. Counted in this sample were under 800,000 clones; about 14% of them appeared once. The ten largest clonotypes hold roughly 0.098% of the sample. Sequenced material: naive CD4+ T cells from blood. The cell subset or site tag for this specimen amounts to: true naive CD4+ T cells. The source of these receptors is a young man in good health.

Here the CDR3 reads CASRRGYEQYF. Here the CDR3 DNA reads TGTGCCAGCAGGAGGGGGTACGAGCAGTACTTC. This rearrangement joins TRBV27 to TRBJ2-7; D might be TRBD1 (6 bases). The V end lost 6 bases, the J end lost 4 bases, and 7 bases lay between the germline ends. The germline V gene has CDR1 MNHEY and CDR2 SMNVEV (reference sequence). This CDR3 is 11 amino acids long.

This rearrangement joins TRBV11-2 to TRBJ1-1, with D perhaps TRBD1 (6 bases). Germline assignment: CDR1 SGHAT and CDR2 FQNNGV. V gave up 5 bases and J gave up 4 bases, with 17 bases separating them. This CDR3 comprises 15 residues. The DNA of the CDR3 is TGTGCCAGCAGCGTCCACCAGGGGAAAGGCACTGAAGCTTTCTTT. Protein: CASSVHQGKGTEAFF.

The rearrangement uses TRBV9 and TRBJ2-2; 14 bases are shared with TRBD2. With V trimmed by 4 bases and J by 8 bases, 7 bases remained unmatched. The germline CDR1 and CDR2 sequences are SGDLS and YYNGEE. The CDR3 has 16 amino acids. In DNA, the CDR3 is TGTGCCAGCAGCCTTGGGACTAGCGGGAGCTTGGGGGAGCTGTTTTTT. Translating gives CASSLGTSGSLGELFF.

The chain links TRBV7-2 to TRBJ2-1; 7 nucleotides match TRBD1. Germline V gene lookup returns CDR1 SGHTA and CDR2 FQGNSA. Trimming took 5 bases from V and 10 from J; bases not matched to a gene: 8. The CDR3 consists of 13 residues. CDR3 loop: CASSATGAREQFF. The CDR3 DNA sequence: TGTGCCAGCAGCGCTACAGGGGCGCGGGAGCAGTTCTTC.

The V gene is TRBV4-3, the J gene TRBJ2-3; 9 bases line up with TRBD2. The CDR3 totals 14 residues. Germline loops: CDR1 LGHNA, CDR2 YSLEER. The V gene end was trimmed by 4 bases and the J gene end by 6 bases; junction bases not matched to a gene: 5. The CDR3: CASSPGLASDTQYF. The CDR3 DNA reads as TGCGCCAGCAGCCCGGGACTAGCAAGTGATACGCAGTATTTT.

This clone was detected only a few times. The genes are TRBV10-3 and TRBJ2-1, with 12 bases matching TRBD2. Germline loops: CDR1 ENHRY, CDR2 SYGVKD. CDR3 size: 15 residues. Trimming at V came to 10 bases and at J to 6 bases, leaving 10 bases not matched to a gene. The CDR3 DNA follows: TGTGCCAGCAACCGACTAGCGGGAGATAGCAATGAGCAGTTCTTC. It yields the protein CASNRLAGDSNEQFF.

This clone was seen a few times. V and J are TRBV18 and TRBJ2-1, with TRBD2 matching 8 bases. The junction had 11 bases not matched to a gene; V was cut back by 0 bases and J by 1 base. The germline V gene encodes CDR1 KGHSH and CDR2 LQKENI. The CDR3 is made up of 19 amino acids. CDR3: CASSPPYLAGPNSYNEQFF. The CDR3 region has the DNA TGTGCCAGCTCACCACCGTATCTAGCGGGCCCAAATTCCTACAATGAGCAGTTCTTC.

This clone appeared a few times. Here the CDR3 reads CASSLTGTWGNEQYF. The DNA of the CDR3 is TGCGCCAGCAGCTTAACCGGGACTTGGGGGAACGAGCAGTACTTC. This chain connects TRBV4-1 to TRBJ2-7, with D perhaps TRBD2 (6 bases). CDR3 length: 15 amino acids. Germline V gene data show CDR1 as MGHRA and CDR2 as YSYEKL. Trimming left V 5 bases short and J 5 bases short, with 19 bases between.

This clone was seen a handful of times. The V and J genes are TRBV5-1 and TRBJ2-3; D call uncertain. The CDR3 sequence is 12 residues long. V was clipped by 0 bases and J by 4 bases, with 3 bases between them. The germline gives CDR1 SGHRS, CDR2 YFSETQ. CDR3 bases: TGCGCCAGCAGCTTGGTGTCAGATACGCAGTATTTT. Translation: CASSLVSDTQYF.

The chain carries TRBV7-3 and TRBJ2-3; D might be TRBD2 (6 bases). The CDR3 runs to 14 residues. V shed 8 bases and J shed 0 bases, with 12 bases lying between them. Germline V CDR1 and CDR2: SGHTA, FQGTGA. This chain's CDR3 is CASRVSGSTDTQYF. The DNA of the CDR3 is TGTGCCAGCCGCGTTAGCGGAAGCACAGATACGCAGTATTTT.

The V call is TRBV5-4, the J call TRBJ2-1; 13 bases map to TRBD2. The CDR3 has 16 residues. J lost 9 bases, V lost 4 bases, and 10 bases had no gene match. The germline V gene has CDR1 SGHNT and CDR2 YYREEE (reference sequence). CDR3 residues: CASSLGTSGTSVEQFF. Here the CDR3 DNA reads TGTGCCAGCAGCCTTGGGACTAGCGGGACTTCAGTTGAGCAGTTCTTC.

The chain carries TRBV19 and TRBJ2-6; unclear D gene. The CDR3 consists of 13 residues. Germline assignment: CDR1 LNHDA and CDR2 SQIVND (reference sequence). V lost 6 bases and J lost 1, with 4 bases in between. The CDR3 DNA is TGTGCCAGTAGGGTGTCTGGGGCCAACGTCCTGACTTTC. As protein: CASRVSGANVLTF.

V usage is TRBV10-3 and J usage is TRBJ2-7; 10 bases map to TRBD2. Trimming cost V 4 bases and J 6 bases; bases outside gene matches: 6. The CDR3 extends over 14 amino acids. The germline gives CDR1 ENHRY, CDR2 SYGVKD. CDR3 bases: TGTGCCATCAGTGGGCTAGCGGGAGTAGTCGAGCAGTACTTC. It translates to CAISGLAGVVEQYF.

This clone was observed a handful of times. This chain links TRBV28 with TRBJ1-2; no clear D gene. V lost 5 bases to trimming and J lost 11 bases, with 12 bases between them. The CDR3 contains 11 residues. In germline, CDR1 is MDHEN, CDR2 SYDVKM. The CDR3 nucleotides are TGTGCCAGCAGTGAGAGACGGGTTTACACCTTC. Translation gives CASSERRVYTF.

This clone appeared a few times. The CDR3, as DNA: TGTGCCAGTTGGGACTTCTCCTACGAGCAGTACTTC. Translation: CASWDFSYEQYF. V and J are TRBV28 and TRBJ2-7; TRBD2 might be the D (6 bases). V was trimmed by 9 bases and J by 0 bases, leaving 9 bases between them. This CDR3 contains 12 residues. From germline, CDR1 is MDHEN and CDR2 SYDVKM.

This clone occurred a few times. V is TRBV7-9 and J is TRBJ2-3; D is possibly TRBD1 (5 bases). Per germline, CDR1 SEHNR and CDR2 FQNEAQ (reference sequence). This CDR3 contains 16 residues. V was clipped by 5 bases and J by 0 bases, with 15 bases between them. The CDR3 region has the DNA TGTGCCAGCAGCCCCGGACAACAGGAGAGCACAGATACGCAGTATTTT. It translates to CASSPGQQESTDTQYF.

The V gene is TRBV7-3, the J gene TRBJ2-7, with TRBD1 as a possible D gene (5 bases). V shed 6 bases and J shed 3 bases, with 15 bases lying between them. Germline V gives CDR1 SGHTA, CDR2 FQGTGA. The CDR3 has 14 residues. This chain's CDR3 is CASRDTRRSYEQYF. The CDR3 DNA reads TGTGCCAGCAGGGACACTCGCCGGAGCTACGAGCAGTACTTC.

The chain joins TRBV18 to TRBJ2-7; D tentatively reads TRBD1 or TRBD2 (5 bases each). Germline V gives CDR1 KGHSH, CDR2 LQKENI. Deletions cut 2 bases from V and 1 base from J, with 12 bases between. The length of the CDR3 is 15 residues. The CDR3 loop is CASSPAGTASYEQYF. CDR3 bases: TGTGCCAGCTCACCAGCCGGGACGGCATCCTACGAGCAGTACTTC.

This clone was observed a handful of times. The J gene is TRBJ1-1, the V gene TRBV5-5; 7 nucleotides align to TRBD1. Germline lookup yields CDR1 SGHKS and CDR2 YYEKEE (reference sequence). The CDR3 consists of 15 residues. The V and J ends lost 3 bases and 4 bases, in that order; junction bases with no gene match: 9. CDR3 bases: TGTGCCAGCAGCTACGCGACAGGGTTGGGCACTGAAGCTTTCTTT. Translated: CASSYATGLGTEAFF.

The CDR3 bases are TGTGCCAGCAGTAGGATGACTAGCACAGATACGCAGTATTTT. Residues: CASSRMTSTDTQYF. This sequence joins TRBV2 and TRBJ2-3; D gene uncertain. The CDR3 totals 14 residues. The V end was cut by 5 bases, the J end by 0 bases, with 9 bases between. CDR1 and CDR2 (germline): SNHLY, FYNNEI.

This clone has ten or more counts. V usage is TRBV23-1 and J usage is TRBJ2-3; TRBD1 aligns across 10 bases. TRBV23-1 is an ORF; its function is uncertain. V shed 6 bases, J shed 5 bases, and the junction held 2 bases outside the gene matches. The CDR3 totals 13 residues. The CDR3 here is CASSGTGVDTQYF. The CDR3 region has the DNA TGCGCCAGCAGCGGGACAGGGGTAGATACGCAGTATTTT.

In nucleotides, the CDR3 is TGTGCCAGTAGTATAGGAACAGGGGCGGGCACCGGGGAGCTGTTTTTT. Protein product: CASSIGTGAGTGELFF. The rearrangement uses TRBV19 and TRBJ2-2, with TRBD1 matching 7 bases. V lost 1 base, J lost 4 bases, and 6 bases stayed unmatched. The germline V gene encodes CDR1 LNHDA and CDR2 SQIVND (reference sequence). CDR3 length: 16 amino acids.

The CDR3 DNA follows: TGCGCCAGCAGCCTAGGGACAGTAGAGACCCAGTACTTC. It yields the protein CASSLGTVETQYF. The chain joins TRBV4-1 to TRBJ2-5, with 7 nucleotides matching TRBD1. Per the germline V gene, CDR1 is MGHRA and CDR2 is YSYEKL. The CDR3 is made up of 13 amino acids. Trimming at V came to 4 bases and at J to 4 bases, leaving 3 bases not matched to a gene.

The rearrangement joins TRBV4-3 to TRBJ2-1; 9 nucleotides agree with TRBD2. The germline CDR1 and CDR2 sequences are LGHNA and YSLEER. This CDR3 contains 15 residues. Trimming took 4 bases from V and 4 from J; bases not matched to a gene: 5. The chain's CDR3 is CASSLLAGFYNEQFF. The CDR3 nucleotides read TGCGCCAGCAGCCTCCTAGCGGGATTTTACAATGAGCAGTTCTTC.

This clone was recorded a few times. The chain has TRBV10-3 and TRBJ1-1, with D hard to call. This CDR3 comprises 15 residues. CDR1 and CDR2 from the germline V gene are ENHRY and SYGVKD. Trimming left V 6 bases short and J 0 bases short, with 14 bases between. This CDR3 is CAIRGSKGVNTEAFF. CDR3 in DNA: TGTGCCATCAGGGGGTCAAAGGGAGTGAACACTGAAGCTTTCTTT.

The sample holds a few counts of this clone. The chain combines TRBV11-3 with TRBJ2-3; TRBD1 or TRBD2 may be the D gene (5 bases each). CDR3 length: 17 residues. Germline CDR1 is SGHNT and CDR2 is YENEEA. The V end lost 5 bases, the J end lost 1 base, and 19 bases lay between the germline ends. The CDR3 DNA sequence: TGTGCCAGCAGCCCCCTTCCGGGGCGGCGTGGCACAGATACGCAGTATTTT. It is translated as CASSPLPGRRGTDTQYF.

This clone was seen only a few times. V usage is TRBV6-1 and J usage is TRBJ2-5, with 7 bases lining up with TRBD1. J gave up 6 bases and V 3 bases, and 7 bases lay outside the gene matches. CDR3 length: 14 residues. Germline V gives CDR1 MNHNS, CDR2 SASEGT. DNA of the CDR3: TGTGCCAGCAGTGAGGCAGGGGGAAGGCAGACCCAGTACTTC. Protein product: CASSEAGGRQTQYF.

This clone appeared a few times. The rearrangement links TRBV2 to TRBJ1-5; D is unclear. Germline CDR1 and CDR2: SNHLY and FYNNEI. V lost 6 bases and J lost 5, with 14 bases in between. This CDR3 has 14 residues. Here the CDR3 DNA reads TGTGCCAGCAGCGTCTTAAGGAACGATCAGCCCCAGCATTTT. This gives the protein CASSVLRNDQPQHF.

The chain employs TRBV4-1 and TRBJ1-2; 9 nucleotides match TRBD1. This CDR3 spans 15 amino acids. V shed 2 bases and J 4 bases; nucleotides not matched to a gene: 5. Germline values: CDR1 MGHRA, CDR2 YSYEKL. CDR3 DNA: TGCGCCAGCAGCCAACCGGGACAGGGTGGCTATGGCTACACCTTC. It codes for CASSQPGQGGYGYTF.

This clone was observed a handful of times. The rearrangement joins TRBV5-4 to TRBJ2-5; 10 bases map to TRBD2. From germline, CDR1 is SGHNT and CDR2 YYREEE (reference sequence). V was clipped by 0 bases and J by 2 bases; unmatched bases: 4. CDR3 length: 16 residues. The CDR3 nucleotides read TGTGCCAGCAGCTTGGAACCTAGCGGGAGTCAAGAGACCCAGTACTTC. It translates to CASSLEPSGSQETQYF. The complete variable domain, with remaining parts taken from reference TRBV5-4 and TRBJ2-5, reads ETGVTQSPTHLIKTRGQQVTLRCSSQSGHNTVSWYQQALGQGPQFIFQYYREEENGRGNFPPRFSGLQFPNYSSELNVNALELDDSALYLCASSLEPSGSQETQYFGPGTRLLVL.